The clone carrying this T cell receptor beta chain was picked up many times. Antigen: not known. TCR beta CDR3 sequences were amplified from RNA transcripts. TCR CDR3 regions were first amplified by RT-PCR with HTBI primers. TCRdb redid the calling of the multiplex PCR reads with MiXCR, one entry per CDR3 protein. The data hold about 360,000 distinct CDR3 sequences, with around 13% observed a single time. These data belong to a study of T cells in Graves' hyperthyroidism and ophthalmopathy. Per germline, CDR1 SGHRS and CDR2 YFSETQ. V shed 0 bases and J 5 bases; nucleotides not matched to a gene: 10. CDR3 length: 17 residues. Overall study results and limits: Through a model of 13 V-J features, ophthalmopathy was separated from stable hyperthyroidism.

The chain joins TRBV5-1 to TRBJ2-3; 9 nucleotides align to TRBD2. This TCR derives from a woman aged 18-29 years with Graves' hyperthyroidism. Material: blood. In DNA, the CDR3 is TGCGCCAGCAGCTTGGTTTTAGGCGGGGGGGCCGGAGATACGCAGTATTTT. This sequence encodes CASSLVLGGGAGDTQYF.